The 15 T cell receptor beta chains reported below all come from one sample, sequenced in a study of T cell responses to AZD1222 COVID-19 vaccine. TCRdb's copy holds only in-frame clones and misses some; the assay was immunoSEQ multiplex PCR. This sample has approximately 100,000 clones, with about 92% found just once. The specimen was peripheral blood, collected on day 0 of AZD1222 vaccination. These receptors all stem from an adult in good health.

This clone was observed a few times. The gene calls are TRBV30 and TRBJ1-2, with D possibly being TRBD1 (6 bases). Looked up from germline, CDR1 is GTSNPN and CDR2 is SVGIG (reference sequence). The CDR3 spans 11 residues. V was shortened by 2 bases and J by 6 bases, with 7 bases between the two germline ends. CDR3 in DNA: TGTGCCTGGAGTACAGGGCATGGCTACACCTTC. It codes for CAWSTGHGYTF.

The chain couples TRBV19 to TRBJ1-1, with D maybe TRBD1 (6 bases). Between the trimmed V and J ends, which lost 7 bases and 0 bases, there was a span of 9 bases. The germline gives CDR1 LNHDA, CDR2 SQIVND (reference sequence). The CDR3 spans 13 residues. CDR3: CASKGVMNTEAFF. In DNA form, the CDR3 reads TGTGCCAGTAAGGGGGTCATGAACACTGAAGCTTTCTTT.

The chain is built from TRBV20-1 and TRBJ1-3; D gene unclear. Trimming took 1 base from V and 4 from J, leaving 2 bases between them. This CDR3 is built from 11 residues. Per the germline V gene, CDR1 is DFQATT and CDR2 is SNEGSKA (reference sequence). CDR3 in amino acids: CSARGGNTIYF. The CDR3 nucleotides are TGCAGTGCTAGAGGGGGAAACACCATATATTTT.

The chain recombines TRBV7-2 with TRBJ2-7; no clear D. Trimming left V 5 bases short and J 5 bases short, with 13 bases between. Germline V gene data show CDR1 as SGHTA and CDR2 as FQGNSA. This CDR3 comprises 13 residues. The CDR3 sequence: CASSMGLRDEQYF. The DNA of the CDR3 is TGTGCCAGCAGCATGGGTCTCCGGGACGAGCAGTACTTC.

The V and J genes are TRBV19 and TRBJ1-2; D call uncertain. With 6 bases removed from V and 3 bases from J, the gap between germline ends came to 14 bases. This CDR3 is built from 14 residues. Germline V gene sequence: CDR1 LNHDA, CDR2 SQIVND (reference sequence). The DNA of the CDR3 is TGTGCCAGTAGCCTCCGTGGGGTGGACTATGGCTACACCTTC. Protein sequence: CASSLRGVDYGYTF. The full variable domain, in which reference TRBV19 and TRBJ1-2 provide the parts outside the CDR3, is DGGITQSPKYLFRKEGQNVTLSCEQNLNHDAMYWYRQDPGQGLRLIYYSQIVNDFQKGDIAEGYSVSREKKESFPLTVTSAQKNPTAFYLCASSLRGVDYGYTFGSGTRLTVV.

This chain connects TRBV27 to TRBJ2-3, with 15 nucleotides matching TRBD2. Per the germline V gene, CDR1 is MNHEY and CDR2 is SMNVEV (reference sequence). After removal of 6 bases from V and 4 bases from J, the junction contained 2 bases not matched to a gene. The length of the CDR3 is 15 residues. CDR3 loop: CASRGLAGGPDTQYF. DNA for the CDR3: TGTGCCAGCAGAGGACTAGCGGGGGGGCCAGATACGCAGTATTTT.

The chain recombines TRBV6-5 with TRBJ1-3; 11 bases match TRBD1. The CDR3 has 12 amino acids. Germline CDR1 and CDR2: MNHEY and SVGAGI. J gave up 5 bases and V 11 bases, and 2 bases lay outside the gene matches. In DNA form, the CDR3 reads TGTGCCGCGGACAGGGGGCGAAACACCATATATTTT. It encodes CAADRGRNTIYF.

This clone occurred once. The chain combines TRBV21-1 with TRBJ1-4. TRBV21-1 is a documented pseudogene. This CDR3 is 15 amino acids long. CDR3 sequence: CASSKVGSHNEKLFF. CDR3 DNA sequence: TGTGCCAGCAGCAAAGTTGGCAGCCATAATGAAAAACTGTTTTTT.

The rearrangement joins TRBV18 to TRBJ1-1; tentative D call: TRBD1 (6 bases). Trimming stripped 5 bases from V and 1 base from J, with 8 bases between. The CDR3 has 13 residues. CDR1 is KGHSH and CDR2 is LQKENI in the germline V gene. CDR3: CASSAGQNTEAFF. CDR3 in DNA: TGTGCCAGCTCAGCGGGACAGAACACTGAAGCTTTCTTT.

This rearrangement joins TRBV18 to TRBJ1-2; unclear D gene. Per germline, CDR1 KGHSH and CDR2 LQKENI. With 3 bases removed from V and 0 bases from J, the gap between germline ends came to 5 bases. The CDR3 runs to 13 residues. The CDR3: CASSPDTNYGYTF. The CDR3 DNA reads as TGTGCCAGCTCACCCGACACTAACTATGGCTACACCTTC.

The chain uses TRBV20-1 and TRBJ1-2; D uncertain. Germline V gene data show CDR1 as DFQATT and CDR2 as SNEGSKA (reference sequence). V lost 3 bases, J lost 3 bases, and 5 bases lay in between. CDR3 length: 11 amino acids. The CDR3 here is CSARDYYGYTF. Here the CDR3 DNA reads TGCAGTGCTAGGGATTACTATGGCTACACCTTC.

This chain uses TRBV28 with TRBJ1-2; no clear D. The germline V gene encodes CDR1 MDHEN and CDR2 SYDVKM. This CDR3 contains 12 residues. V lost 2 bases and J lost 7, with 8 bases in between. CDR3 sequence: CASSLTRSGYTF. CDR3 nucleotides: TGTGCCAGCAGTTTAACTAGGAGTGGCTACACCTTC.

Details on this clone: In the same sample, other DNA sequences code for this CDR3. J is TRBJ2-2 and V is TRBV6-2 or TRBV6-3; perhaps TRBD2 as D (5 bases). Germline V gene data show CDR1 as MNHEY and CDR2 as SVGEGT. The CDR3 runs to 13 residues. Trimming removed 2 bases from V and 5 bases from J, with 6 bases in between. The CDR3 is CASSYRDTGELFF. Here the CDR3 DNA reads TGTGCCAGCAGTTACCGGGATACCGGGGAGCTGTTTTTT.

The V gene is TRBV27, the J gene TRBJ2-7; TRBD1 matches at 10 bases. V lost 6 bases to trimming and J lost 4 bases; unmatched junction nucleotides: 6. This CDR3 contains 14 residues. Germline V lookup: CDR1 MNHEY, CDR2 SMNVEV (reference sequence). As DNA, the CDR3 is TGTGCCAGCAGGCGACAGGGGGCTTCTTACGAGCAGTACTTC. The encoded protein is CASRRQGASYEQYF.

The chain employs TRBV7-2 and TRBJ1-2, with no clear D. The V and J ends lost 1 base and 8 bases respectively, with 11 bases between them. CDR1 and CDR2 (germline): SGHTA, FQGNSA. The CDR3 totals 13 residues. DNA for the CDR3: TGTGCCAGCAGCTTAGGCTCAGGAAGAGGCTACACCTTC. Protein: CASSLGSGRGYTF.